This TCR beta chain appears in the sequencing data of a study of shared clonotypes between healthy human individuals. The repertoire was sequenced with immunoSEQ multiplex PCR; TCRdb's copy has only in-frame clones and lacks some. The sample lists around 1,100,000 clones; approximately 75% were seen once. This CDR3 region has 13 residues. The germline V and J ends were trimmed by 8 bases and 3 bases, with 12 bases remaining between them. Germline V lookup: CDR1 SNHLY, CDR2 FYNNEI. The rearrangement uses TRBV2 and TRBJ2-3; D is possibly TRBD2 (6 bases). The clonotype comes from a man aged 18 to 30 in good health. Some clones in this sample may be carry-over from other donors' samples. The sample was memory CD4+ T cells from PBMCs. Subset of the sample: CD45RA-negative fraction. For the CDR3, the DNA is TGTGCCAGCGGTATCAGCGGGACAGATACGCAGTATTTT. Its protein product is CASGISGTDTQYF.